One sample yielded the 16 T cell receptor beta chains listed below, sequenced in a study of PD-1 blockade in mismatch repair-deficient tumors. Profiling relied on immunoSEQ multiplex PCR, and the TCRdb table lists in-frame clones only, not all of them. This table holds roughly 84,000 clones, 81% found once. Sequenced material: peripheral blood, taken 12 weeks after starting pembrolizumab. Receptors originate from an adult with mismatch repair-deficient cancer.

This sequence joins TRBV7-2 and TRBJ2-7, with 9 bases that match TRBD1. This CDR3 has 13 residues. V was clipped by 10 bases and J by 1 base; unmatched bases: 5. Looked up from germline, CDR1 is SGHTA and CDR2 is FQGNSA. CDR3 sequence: CATAQGASYEQYF. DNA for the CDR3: TGTGCCACCGCACAGGGGGCGTCCTACGAGCAGTACTTC.

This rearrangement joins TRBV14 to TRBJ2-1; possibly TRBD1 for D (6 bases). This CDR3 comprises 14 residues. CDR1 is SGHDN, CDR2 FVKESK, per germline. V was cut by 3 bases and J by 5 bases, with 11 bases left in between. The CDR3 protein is CASSQLGGDNEQFF. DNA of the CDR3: TGTGCCAGCAGCCAGCTAGGGGGAGACAATGAGCAGTTCTTC.

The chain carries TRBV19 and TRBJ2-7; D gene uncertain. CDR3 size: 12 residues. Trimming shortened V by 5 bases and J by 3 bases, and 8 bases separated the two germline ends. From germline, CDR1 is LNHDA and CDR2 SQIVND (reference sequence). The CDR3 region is CASSPRSYEQYF. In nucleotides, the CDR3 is TGTGCCAGTAGTCCAAGAAGCTACGAGCAGTACTTC.

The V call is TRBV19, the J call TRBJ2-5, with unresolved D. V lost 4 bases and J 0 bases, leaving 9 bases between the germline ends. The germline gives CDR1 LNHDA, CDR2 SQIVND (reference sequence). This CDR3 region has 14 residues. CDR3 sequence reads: CASSKDTYQETQYF. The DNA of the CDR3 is TGTGCCAGTAGTAAAGATACTTACCAAGAGACCCAGTACTTC. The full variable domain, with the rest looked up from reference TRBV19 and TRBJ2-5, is DGGITQSPKYLFRKEGQNVTLSCEQNLNHDAMYWYRQDPGQGLRLIYYSQIVNDFQKGDIAEGYSVSREKKESFPLTVTSAQKNPTAFYLCASSKDTYQETQYFGPGTRLLVL.

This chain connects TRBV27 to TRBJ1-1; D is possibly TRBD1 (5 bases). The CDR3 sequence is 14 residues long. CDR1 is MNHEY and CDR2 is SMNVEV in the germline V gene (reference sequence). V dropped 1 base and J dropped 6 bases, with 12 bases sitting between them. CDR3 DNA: TGTGCCAGCAGTTTATATCCCGGGACGGCTGAAGCTTTCTTT. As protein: CASSLYPGTAEAFF.

This CDR3 is CASGQSIARGNEQFF. DNA of the CDR3: TGTGCCAGTGGTCAGAGTATAGCTCGGGGCAATGAGCAGTTCTTC. This chain links TRBV19 with TRBJ2-1; weak D call: TRBD2 (5 bases). Germline V lookup: CDR1 LNHDA, CDR2 SQIVND (reference sequence). The CDR3 has 15 residues. Trimming stripped 8 bases from V and 6 bases from J, with 20 bases between.

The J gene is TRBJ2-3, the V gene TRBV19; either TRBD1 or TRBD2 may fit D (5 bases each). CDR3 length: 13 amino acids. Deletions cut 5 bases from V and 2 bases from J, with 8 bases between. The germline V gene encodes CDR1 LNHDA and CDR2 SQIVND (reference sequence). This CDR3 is CASSEGNTDTQYF. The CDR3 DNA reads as TGTGCCAGTAGTGAGGGGAACACAGATACGCAGTATTTT.

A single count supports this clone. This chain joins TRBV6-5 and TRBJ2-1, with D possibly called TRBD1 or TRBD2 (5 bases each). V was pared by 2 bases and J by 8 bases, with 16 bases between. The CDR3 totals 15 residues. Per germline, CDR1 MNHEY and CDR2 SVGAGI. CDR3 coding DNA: TGTGCCAGCAGTTACGGGGACGGAGCGCGGGATGAGCAGTTCTTC. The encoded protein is CASSYGDGARDEQFF.

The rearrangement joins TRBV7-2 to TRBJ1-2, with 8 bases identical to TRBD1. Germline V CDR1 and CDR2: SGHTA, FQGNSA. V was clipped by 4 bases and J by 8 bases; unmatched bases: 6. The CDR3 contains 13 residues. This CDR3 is CASSSGQGRGYTF. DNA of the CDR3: TGTGCCAGCAGCTCAGGACAGGGCAGGGGCTACACCTTC.

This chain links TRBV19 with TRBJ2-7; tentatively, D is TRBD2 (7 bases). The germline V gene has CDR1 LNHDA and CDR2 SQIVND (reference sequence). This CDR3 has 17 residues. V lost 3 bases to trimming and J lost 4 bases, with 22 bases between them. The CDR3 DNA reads TGTGCCAGTAGTATCGAGGTAAGGGAGGGGACAAGATACGAGCAGTACTTC. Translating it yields CASSIEVREGTRYEQYF.

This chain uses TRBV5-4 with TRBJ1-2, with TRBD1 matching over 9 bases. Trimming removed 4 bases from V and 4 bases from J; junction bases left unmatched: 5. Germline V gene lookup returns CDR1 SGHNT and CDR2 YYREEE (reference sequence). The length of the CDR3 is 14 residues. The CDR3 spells CASSLDRGLYGYTF. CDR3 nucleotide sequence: TGTGCCAGCAGCCTGGACAGGGGCCTCTATGGCTACACCTTC.

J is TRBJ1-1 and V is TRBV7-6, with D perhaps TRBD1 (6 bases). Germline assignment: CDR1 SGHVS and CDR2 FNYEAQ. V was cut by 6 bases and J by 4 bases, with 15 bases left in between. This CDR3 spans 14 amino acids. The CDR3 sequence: CASSRGGEPTEAFF. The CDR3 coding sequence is TGTGCCAGCAGTAGGGGGGGGGAGCCCACTGAAGCTTTCTTT.

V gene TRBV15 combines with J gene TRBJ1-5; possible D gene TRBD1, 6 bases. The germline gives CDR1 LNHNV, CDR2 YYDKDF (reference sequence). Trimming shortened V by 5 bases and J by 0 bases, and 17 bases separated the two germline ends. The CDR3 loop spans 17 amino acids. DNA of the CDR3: TGTGCCACCAGCCCCCATAGGGACAAGTATAGCAATCAGCCCCAGCATTTT. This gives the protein CATSPHRDKYSNQPQHF.

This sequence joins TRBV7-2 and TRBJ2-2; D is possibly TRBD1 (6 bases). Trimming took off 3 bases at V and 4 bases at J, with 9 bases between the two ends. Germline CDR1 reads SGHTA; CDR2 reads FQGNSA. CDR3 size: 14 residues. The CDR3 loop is CASSFTGITGELFF. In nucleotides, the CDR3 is TGTGCCAGCAGCTTTACAGGGATCACCGGGGAGCTGTTTTTT.

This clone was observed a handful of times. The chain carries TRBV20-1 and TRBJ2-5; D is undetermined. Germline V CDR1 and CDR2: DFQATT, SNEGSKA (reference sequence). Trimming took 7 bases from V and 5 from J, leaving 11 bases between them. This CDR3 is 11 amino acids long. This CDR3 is CSGGHRETQYF. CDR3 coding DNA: TGCAGTGGGGGTCACCGGGAGACCCAGTACTTC.

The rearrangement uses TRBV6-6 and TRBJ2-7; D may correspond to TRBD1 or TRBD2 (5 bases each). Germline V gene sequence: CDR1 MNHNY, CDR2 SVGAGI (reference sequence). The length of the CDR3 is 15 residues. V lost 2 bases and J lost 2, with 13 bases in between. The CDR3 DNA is TGTGCCAGCAGTTACGAAGGGACGAAGGCCTACGAGCAGTACTTC. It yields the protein CASSYEGTKAYEQYF.